Below are 21 T cell receptor beta chains sequenced from a single sample in a study of cytomegalovirus exposure and HLA in healthy donors. Both 60 Vbeta primers and 13 Jbeta primers went into the PCR. Measured with immunoSEQ multiplex PCR; TCRdb has only the in-frame clones, and not every one. Among roughly 100,000 clones, over 9% were seen once, and the ten largest hold under 6.5%. Sequencing input: PBMCs. The receptors shown here come from a man aged 40-50 years in good health and CMV-seropositive.

The chain uses TRBV4-2 and TRBJ2-1, with a tentative D call TRBD2 (5 bases). Trimming took 8 bases from V and 4 from J, leaving 9 bases between them. The CDR3 has 12 residues. Germline V gives CDR1 LGHNA, CDR2 YNFKEQ. CDR3 sequence (DNA): TGTGCCAGCGGACTGGAGTACAATGAGCAGTTCTTC. This gives the protein CASGLEYNEQFF.

This chain uses TRBV5-1 with TRBJ2-4, with 7 bases aligning to TRBD2. With 4 bases clipped from V and 4 bases from J, the junction kept 8 bases outside the gene matches. This CDR3 is 15 amino acids long. From germline, CDR1 is SGHRS and CDR2 YFSETQ. This CDR3 reads CASSPRLAAKNIQYF. The CDR3 DNA sequence: TGCGCCAGCAGCCCCCGACTAGCAGCGAAAAACATTCAGTACTTC.

CDR3 in amino acids: CASSRRRGYDLGELFF. DNA of the CDR3: TGTGCCAGCAGTAGGCGCAGGGGATATGACCTCGGGGAGCTGTTTTTT. The V gene is TRBV27, the J gene TRBJ2-2; D is possibly TRBD1 (6 bases). V dropped 5 bases and J dropped 7 bases, with 20 bases sitting between them. The CDR3 runs to 16 residues. Germline lookup yields CDR1 MNHEY and CDR2 SMNVEV (reference sequence).

This clone has just a few counts. This chain joins TRBV27 and TRBJ1-1, with TRBD1 identical over 8 bases. The CDR3 totals 16 residues. The germline V gene encodes CDR1 MNHEY and CDR2 SMNVEV (reference sequence). V was clipped by 5 bases and J by 1 base; unmatched bases: 9. The CDR3, as DNA: TGTGCCAGCAGTCCCTTAACCGGGACAGGGAACACTGAAGCTTTCTTT. It translates to CASSPLTGTGNTEAFF.

V usage is TRBV15 and J usage is TRBJ1-1; TRBD1 matches at 9 bases. CDR3 length: 14 amino acids. CDR1 is LNHNV, CDR2 YYDKDF, per germline (reference sequence). J gave up 3 bases and V 6 bases, and 5 bases lay outside the gene matches. The CDR3 sequence is CATRGGDRDTEAFF. DNA of the CDR3: TGTGCCACCAGGGGGGGGGACAGGGACACTGAAGCTTTCTTT.

The V call is TRBV6-1, the J call TRBJ2-5, with D possibly being TRBD1 (6 bases). CDR1 MNHNS and CDR2 SASEGT come from the germline V gene. This CDR3 comprises 14 residues. V lost 4 bases and J 2 bases, leaving 11 bases between the germline ends. In DNA form, the CDR3 reads TGTGCCAGCAGTGGGACAGATAGACAAGAGACCCAGTACTTC. Its translation: CASSGTDRQETQYF.

This clone was observed a few times. The rearrangement links TRBV25-1 to TRBJ1-4; D remains ambiguous. The ends were cut back, 5 bases at V and 11 bases at J, with 21 bases in the middle. This CDR3 region has 15 residues. In germline, CDR1 is MGHDK, CDR2 SYGVNS. The CDR3 protein is CASSTDPGGNWKLFF. As DNA, the CDR3 is TGTGCCAGCAGTACTGACCCAGGTGGTAATTGGAAACTGTTTTTT. Filled out from reference TRBV25-1 and TRBJ1-4, the complete variable domain reads EADIYQTPRYLVIGTGKKITLECSQTMGHDKMYWYQQDPGMELHLIHYSYGVNSTEKGDLSSESTVSRIRTEHFPLTLESARPSHTSQYLCASSTDPGGNWKLFFGSGTQLSVL.

The sample holds one count of this clone. The gene calls are TRBV7-8 and TRBJ2-7, with no clear D. V shed 1 base and J shed 1 base, with 8 bases lying between them. The V gene's germline CDR1 is SGHVS and CDR2 FQNEAQ. This CDR3 has 14 amino acids. The CDR3: CASSLDLRSYEQYF. The CDR3 DNA reads TGTGCCAGCAGCTTAGATCTGAGATCCTACGAGCAGTACTTC.

The chain uses TRBV15 and TRBJ2-4; D unclear. V lost 4 bases to trimming and J lost 0 bases, with 7 bases between them. Per germline, CDR1 LNHNV and CDR2 YYDKDF (reference sequence). CDR3 length: 14 residues. Here the CDR3 DNA reads TGTGCCACCAGCACAGGTCTAGCCAAAAACATTCAGTACTTC. Its translation is CATSTGLAKNIQYF.

This clone was observed a few times. V usage is TRBV6-1 and J usage is TRBJ2-5; maybe TRBD1 (5 bases). Germline V gene sequence: CDR1 MNHNS, CDR2 SASEGT. Deletions cut 11 bases from V and 5 bases from J, with 18 bases between. This CDR3 contains 13 residues. The CDR3 spells CAASYQGSETQYF. CDR3 in DNA: TGTGCCGCCTCTTACCAGGGATCGGAGACCCAGTACTTC.

This clone was observed a few times. The CDR3 DNA is TGTGCCAGCAGCGGAGGGGGGGGGTCGGGAGAAAAACTGTTTTTT. Translating gives CASSGGGGSGEKLFF. V gene TRBV9 combines with J gene TRBJ1-4; a weak D match, TRBD1 (6 bases). The germline gives CDR1 SGDLS, CDR2 YYNGEE. Between the trimmed V and J ends, which lost 3 bases and 8 bases, there was a span of 17 bases. This CDR3 is built from 15 residues. The variable domain in full, with the rest retrieved from reference TRBV9 and TRBJ1-4, is DSGVTQTPKHLITATGQRVTLRCSPRSGDLSVYWYQQSLDQGLQFLIQYYNGEERAKGNILERFSAQQFPDLHSELNLSSLELGDSALYFCASSGGGGSGEKLFFGSGTQLSVL.

The chain combines TRBV19 with TRBJ2-1; 10 positions match TRBD2. The V segment lost 7 bases and the J segment 4 bases; nucleotides outside the gene matches: 7. Germline V gene data show CDR1 as LNHDA and CDR2 as SQIVND (reference sequence). This CDR3 is built from 15 residues. The CDR3 region is CASNTGAGGYNEQFF. The DNA of the CDR3 is TGTGCCAGTAATACGGGAGCGGGAGGGTACAATGAGCAGTTCTTC.

The table lists this clone with a few counts. V usage is TRBV6-1 and J usage is TRBJ2-7; D unclear. There are 11 residues in the CDR3. The germline V and J ends were trimmed by 5 bases and 2 bases, with 4 bases remaining between them. CDR1 is MNHNS, CDR2 SASEGT, per germline. The CDR3 here is CASSITYEQYF. The CDR3 DNA reads TGTGCCAGCAGTATTACCTACGAGCAGTACTTC.

This clone has only a few counts. The chain uses TRBV28 and TRBJ1-2; D not resolved. Germline CDR1 MDHEN, CDR2 SYDVKM. Trimming left V 5 bases short and J 2 bases short, with 12 bases between. The CDR3 has 14 amino acids. CDR3 DNA: TGTGCCAGCAGTGCGGACTTACCGAACTATGGCTACACCTTC. Translating it yields CASSADLPNYGYTF.

This clone was counted between two and nine times. The V gene is TRBV20-1, the J gene TRBJ2-1, with D uncertain. CDR1 DFQATT and CDR2 SNEGSKA come from the germline V gene (reference sequence). V gave up 3 bases and J gave up 6 bases, with 6 bases separating them. The CDR3 extends over 11 amino acids. CDR3 sequence reads: CSASRFNEQFF. The CDR3 coding sequence is TGCAGTGCTAGTCGGTTCAATGAGCAGTTCTTC.

This sequence joins TRBV30 and TRBJ2-4; 9 bases map to TRBD2. Germline CDR1 and CDR2: GTSNPN and SVGIG (reference sequence). V shed 3 bases, J shed 9 bases, and the junction held 6 bases outside the gene matches. The CDR3 runs to 13 residues. The CDR3 DNA reads as TGTGCCTGGAGCATCCGGCGGGAGGGCATTCAGTACTTC. Translated: CAWSIRREGIQYF. The variable domain in full, completed from reference TRBV30 and TRBJ2-4, reads SQTIHQWPATLVQPVGSPLSLECTVEGTSNPNLYWYRQAAGRGLQLLFYSVGIGQISSEVPQNLSASRPQDRQFILSSKKLLLSDSGFYLCAWSIRREGIQYFGAGTRLSVL.

This chain connects TRBV13 to TRBJ2-1; a possible D gene is TRBD1 (5 bases). This CDR3 comprises 14 residues. Germline V gene lookup returns CDR1 PRHDT and CDR2 FYEKMQ (reference sequence). The V and J ends lost 8 bases and 0 bases respectively, with 11 bases between them. The CDR3 spells CASLRGSSYNEQFF. The CDR3 bases are TGTGCCAGCCTTAGGGGTAGCTCCTACAATGAGCAGTTCTTC.

The rearrangement joins TRBV7-9 to TRBJ1-5; TRBD1 matches 11 bases. Germline loops: CDR1 SEHNR, CDR2 FQNEAQ (reference sequence). The CDR3 runs 17 residues. V was clipped by 6 bases and J by 6 bases; unmatched bases: 13. For the CDR3, the DNA is TGTGCCAGCAGTTCTAGCTGGACAGGGGGCTCGAGTCAGCCCCAGCATTTT. This encodes CASSSSWTGGSSQPQHF.

This chain uses TRBV19 with TRBJ2-2; possible D gene TRBD1, 7 bases. V lost 3 bases, J lost 5 bases, and 19 bases lay in between. Germline CDR1 reads LNHDA; CDR2 reads SQIVND (reference sequence). This CDR3 spans 17 amino acids. The CDR3 here is CASSMVRGVKITGELFF. The CDR3 DNA follows: TGTGCCAGTAGTATGGTCAGGGGGGTTAAGATTACCGGGGAGCTGTTTTTT. The whole variable domain, filled in from reference TRBV19 and TRBJ2-2, reads DGGITQSPKYLFRKEGQNVTLSCEQNLNHDAMYWYRQDPGQGLRLIYYSQIVNDFQKGDIAEGYSVSREKKESFPLTVTSAQKNPTAFYLCASSMVRGVKITGELFFGEGSRLTVL.

The chain joins TRBV29-1 to TRBJ1-1; D unclear. The CDR3 runs to 13 residues. Germline V lookup: CDR1 SQVTM, CDR2 ANQGSEA. V was trimmed by 7 bases and J by 5 bases, leaving 17 bases between them. The CDR3 sequence: CSARRETRTEAFF. The CDR3 DNA is TGCAGCGCCCGGCGGGAAACGAGGACTGAAGCTTTCTTT.

The V and J genes are TRBV10-3 and TRBJ2-7; 10 bases are a match to TRBD2. CDR1 and CDR2 (germline): ENHRY, SYGVKD. CDR3 size: 16 residues. V lost 2 bases and J lost 3; bases outside the gene matches: 7. As DNA, the CDR3 is TGTGCCATCAGTGAGGGGACTAGCGCTGCCTACTACGAGCAGTACTTC. Residues: CAISEGTSAAYYEQYF.